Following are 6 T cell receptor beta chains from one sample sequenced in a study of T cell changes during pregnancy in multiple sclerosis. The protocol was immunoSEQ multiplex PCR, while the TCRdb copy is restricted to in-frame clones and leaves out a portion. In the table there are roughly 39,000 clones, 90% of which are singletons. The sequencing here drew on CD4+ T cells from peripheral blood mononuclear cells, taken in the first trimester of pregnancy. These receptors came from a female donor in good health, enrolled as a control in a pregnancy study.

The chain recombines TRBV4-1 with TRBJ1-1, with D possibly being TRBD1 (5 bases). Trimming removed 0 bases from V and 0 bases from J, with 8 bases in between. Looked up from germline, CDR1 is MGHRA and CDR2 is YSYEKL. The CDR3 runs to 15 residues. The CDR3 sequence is CASSQDRQMNTEAFF. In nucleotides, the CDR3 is TGCGCCAGCAGCCAAGACCGACAGATGAACACTGAAGCTTTCTTT.

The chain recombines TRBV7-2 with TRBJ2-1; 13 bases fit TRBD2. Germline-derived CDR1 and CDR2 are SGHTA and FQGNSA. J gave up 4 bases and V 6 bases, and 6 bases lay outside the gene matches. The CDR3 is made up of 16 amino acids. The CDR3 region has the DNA TGTGCCAGCAGTCCGACTAGCGGGGGGTTTTACAATGAGCAGTTCTTC. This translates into CASSPTSGGFYNEQFF.

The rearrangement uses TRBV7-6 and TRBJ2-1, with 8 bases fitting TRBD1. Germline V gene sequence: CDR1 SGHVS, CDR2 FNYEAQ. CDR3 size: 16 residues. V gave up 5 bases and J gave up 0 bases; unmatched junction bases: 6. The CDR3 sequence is CASSGQGASSYNEQFF. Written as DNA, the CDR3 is TGTGCCAGCAGCGGGCAGGGGGCTAGCTCCTACAATGAGCAGTTCTTC.

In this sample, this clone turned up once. Here the CDR3 DNA reads TGTGCCAGCAGCGTATTGGGGACAGCGTTTAATCAGCCCCAGCATTTT. Encoded protein: CASSVLGTAFNQPQHF. V usage is TRBV7-8 and J usage is TRBJ1-5; the match to TRBD1 covers 7 bases. Germline values: CDR1 SGHVS, CDR2 FQNEAQ. Trimming at V came to 5 bases and at J to 4 bases, leaving 11 bases not matched to a gene. The CDR3 runs to 16 residues.

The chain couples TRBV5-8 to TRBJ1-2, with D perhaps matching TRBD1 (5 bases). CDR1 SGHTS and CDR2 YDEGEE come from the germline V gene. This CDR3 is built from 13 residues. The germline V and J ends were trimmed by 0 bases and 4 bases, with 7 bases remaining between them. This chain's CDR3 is CASSLDRTYGYTF. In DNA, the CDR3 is TGTGCCAGCAGCTTGGACAGGACCTATGGCTACACCTTC.

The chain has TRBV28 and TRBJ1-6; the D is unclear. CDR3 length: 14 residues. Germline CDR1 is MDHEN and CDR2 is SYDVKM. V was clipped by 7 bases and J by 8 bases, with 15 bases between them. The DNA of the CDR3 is TGTGCCAGCACCCCCTCGGGGTTAGATTCACCCCTCCACTTT. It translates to CASTPSGLDSPLHF.